Sequencing of this T cell receptor (beta chain) was carried out in a study of long-term antiretroviral therapy in people with HIV. The study, taken as a whole, reports: HIV repertoires covered narrower CDR3 length ranges than controls did.

With respect to this clone: As yet, its antigen is unknown. One junction end disagrees with the germline gene, perhaps due to a read error.

Among participants with HIV, every one received treatment in the United States. Germline V gives CDR1 SGHAT, CDR2 FQNNGV. The CDR3 is 14 residues long. Samples were assayed with immunoSEQ v3.0 at survey level. Assay used: immunoSEQ multiplex PCR; TCRdb lists only in-frame clones, some missing. The data hold 7,500 to 9,000 clones, with 75% to 80% observed a single time. The sequence derives from a man between 35 and 55 years old with HIV. The chain combines TRBV11-2 with TRBJ1-2; unclear D gene. The sample in question was unsorted PBMCs, obtained 0.6 years before starting antiretroviral therapy. CDR3: CASSATRDNYDYTF. The CDR3 DNA follows: TGTGCCAGCAGCGCTACCCGGGATAACTATGACTACACCTTC.